These T cell receptor beta chains were read from a single sample in a study of radiotherapy plus CTLA-4 blockade in lung cancer. Some clones are missing from TCRdb's copy, which holds only in-frame ones; the method was immunoSEQ multiplex PCR. The profile shows some 110,000 clones, roughly 84% of them singletons. Sequencing was performed on peripheral blood, taken from a patient treated with radiotherapy plus ipilimumab. The receptors originated from a human donor with non-small cell lung cancer that progressed on radiotherapy plus ipilimumab. Some clones in this sample may be carry-over from other donors' samples. CDR3s include the opening cysteine and the closing phenylalanine or tryptophan. The order of the fields is D gene, V gene, CDR3 length, J gene, clone size, CDR3 DNA, CDR3 protein. D genes are given only for firm matches. Size is omitted from some rows. Given values are once, few, many or a class for expanded clones.

>.|TRBV4-2|14|TRBJ2-1|once
TGTGCCAGCAGCCAAGAACCGTGGTTCTATGAGCAGTTCTTC
CASSQEPWFYEQFF
>.|TRBV23-1|16|TRBJ2-7|.
TGCGCCAGCAGTCAACCGTCCTTTGGGGAGGCCTACGAGCAGTACTTC
CASSQPSFGEAYEQYF
>.|TRBV4-2|16|TRBJ1-5|.
TGTGCCAGCAGCCAGGTGAGTCCGGGAAGCAATCAGCCCCAGCATTTT
CASSQVSPGSNQPQHF
>.|TRBV6-5|15|TRBJ2-6|.
TGTGCCAGCAGTTACTCAGGTACTGGGGCCAACGTCCTGACTTTC
CASSYSGTGANVLTF
>TRBD2|TRBV6-4|14|TRBJ2-2|few
TGTGCCAGCAGTGACGGGACTAGCACCGGGGAGCTGTTTTTT
CASSDGTSTGELFF
>.|TRBV4-2|15|TRBJ2-1|.
TGTGCCAGCAGCCACGGACTGCCACCCTACAATGAGCAGTTCTTC
CASSHGLPPYNEQFF
>TRBD1|TRBV19|13|TRBJ1-1|.
TGTGCCAGCCTCAGGGGGCCTCTCGCTGAAGCTTTCTTT
CASLRGPLAEAFF
>.|TRBV4-3|14|TRBJ2-5|once
TGCGCCAGCAGCCAAGATCCAGGGAGAGAGACCCAGTACTTC
CASSQDPGRETQYF
>.|TRBV5-1|14|TRBJ2-7|.
TGCGCCAGCAGCTTTAGACCCGGTTCGGGCGAGCAGTACTTC
CASSFRPGSGEQYF
>.|TRBV21-1|22|TRBJ2-7|.
TGTGCCAGCAGCAACGAGGTGGTTTTAGGGGTCGAAACCCCCACAAACTCCTACGAGCAGTACTTC
CASSNEVVLGVETPTNSYEQYF
>TRBD1|TRBV2|15|TRBJ2-2|.
TGTGCCAGCAGTGGACAGGGGGCATTAGCCGGGGAGCTGTTTTTT
CASSGQGALAGELFF
>TRBD1|TRBV10-3|14|TRBJ1-2|.
TGTGCCATCAGTGAAAGACAGGGGGCCTATGGCTACACCTTC
CAISERQGAYGYTF
>TRBD1|TRBV18|14|TRBJ1-1|.
TGTGCCAGCTCACCACCTTCGACAGGGCTGGAAGCTTTCTTT
CASSPPSTGLEAFF
>TRBD1|TRBV7-2|16|TRBJ1-3|.
TGTGCCAGCAGCTTGACCGGGACAGGGACTGGAAACACCATATATTTT
CASSLTGTGTGNTIYF
>TRBD1|TRBV5-1|18|TRBJ1-2|.
TGCGCCAGCAGCTTTTCCTACCAGCCCGGGACAGGGGTAGGTGGCTACACCTTC
CASSFSYQPGTGVGGYTF
>.|TRBV25-1|15|TRBJ2-2|once
TGTGCCAGCAGCCTCGGGCAGCTAATCACCGGGGAGCTGTTTTTT
CASSLGQLITGELFF
>.|TRBV6-5|16|TRBJ1-6|.
TGTGCCAGCAGTTACACCAGGACAGCATATAATTCACCCCTCCACTTT
CASSYTRTAYNSPLHF
>.|TRBV5-1|13|TRBJ2-1|.
TGCGCCAGCAGCGAACCGGATAGTGGTGAGCAGTTCTTC
CASSEPDSGEQFF
>TRBD1|TRBV2|14|TRBJ1-6|.
TGTGCCAGAATGAGGACAGGGGGGGGTTCACCCCTCCACTTT
CARMRTGGGSPLHF
>.|TRBV7-9|13|TRBJ2-2|.
TGTGCCAGCAGTATGCTAGGAGGCGGGGAGCTGTTTTTT
CASSMLGGGELFF
>.|TRBV7-2|14|TRBJ2-7|.
TGTGCCAGCAGCTTCGTGCAGGACTCCTACGAGCAGTACTTC
CASSFVQDSYEQYF
>.|TRBV4-3|16|TRBJ1-5|.
TGCGCCAGCAGCCAAGATGCAGGGTCGGCCTATCAGCCCCAGCATTTT
CASSQDAGSAYQPQHF
>.|TRBV9|13|TRBJ2-7|.
TGTGCCAGCAGCGCAGGGGACGGCTACGAGCAGTACTTC
CASSAGDGYEQYF
>.|TRBV19|14|TRBJ1-4|.
TGTGCCAGTAAAGAGGAGGGTATCCATGAAAAACTGTTTTTT
CASKEEGIHEKLFF
>.|TRBV6-1|12|TRBJ1-2|.
TGTGCCAGCAGTGAAGAGGACTATGGCTACACCTTC
CASSEEDYGYTF
>TRBD1|TRBV5-1|15|TRBJ1-4|.
TGCGCCAGCAGCTTGGAGACAGGGTCTAATGAAAAACTGTTTTTT
CASSLETGSNEKLFF
>.|TRBV9|13|TRBJ2-7|.
TGTGCCAGCAGCGGCCAAGGCCCCTACGAGCAGTACTTC
CASSGQGPYEQYF
>.|TRBV20-1|11|TRBJ2-5|once
TGCAGTGCTAGAGAATTGGAGACCCAGTACTTC
CSARELETQYF